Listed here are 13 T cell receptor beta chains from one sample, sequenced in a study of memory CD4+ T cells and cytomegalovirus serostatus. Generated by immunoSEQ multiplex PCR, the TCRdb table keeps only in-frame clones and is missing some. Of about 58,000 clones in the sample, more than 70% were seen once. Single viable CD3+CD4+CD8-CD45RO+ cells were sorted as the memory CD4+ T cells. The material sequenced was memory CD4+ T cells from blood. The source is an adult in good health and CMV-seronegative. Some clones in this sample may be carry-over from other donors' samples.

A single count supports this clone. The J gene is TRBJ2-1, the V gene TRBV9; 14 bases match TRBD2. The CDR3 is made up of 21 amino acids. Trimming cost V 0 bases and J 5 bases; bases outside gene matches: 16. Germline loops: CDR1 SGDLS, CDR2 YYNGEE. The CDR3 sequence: CASSVDGLGLAGGSKNNEQFF. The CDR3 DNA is TGTGCCAGCAGCGTAGATGGATTAGGACTAGCGGGAGGAAGTAAGAACAATGAGCAGTTCTTC.

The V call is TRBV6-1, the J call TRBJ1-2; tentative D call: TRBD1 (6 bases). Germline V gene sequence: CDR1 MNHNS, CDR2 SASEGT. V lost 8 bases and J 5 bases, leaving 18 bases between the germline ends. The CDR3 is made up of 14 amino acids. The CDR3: CASRPGDKTYGYTF. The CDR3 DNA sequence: TGTGCCAGCCGCCCCGGGGACAAGACGTATGGCTACACCTTC.

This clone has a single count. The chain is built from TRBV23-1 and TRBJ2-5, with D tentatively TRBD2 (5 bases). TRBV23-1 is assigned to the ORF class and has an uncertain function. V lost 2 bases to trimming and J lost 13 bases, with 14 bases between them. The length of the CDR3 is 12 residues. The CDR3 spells CASSQGLPLGYF. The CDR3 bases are TGCGCCAGCAGTCAAGGACTCCCGTTGGGGTACTTC.

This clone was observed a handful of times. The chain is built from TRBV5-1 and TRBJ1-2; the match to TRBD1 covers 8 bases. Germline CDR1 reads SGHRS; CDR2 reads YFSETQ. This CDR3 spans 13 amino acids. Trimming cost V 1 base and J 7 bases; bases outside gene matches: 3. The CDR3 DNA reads TGCGCCAGCAGCTTGCTACAGGGGGGTGGCTACACCTTC. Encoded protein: CASSLLQGGGYTF.

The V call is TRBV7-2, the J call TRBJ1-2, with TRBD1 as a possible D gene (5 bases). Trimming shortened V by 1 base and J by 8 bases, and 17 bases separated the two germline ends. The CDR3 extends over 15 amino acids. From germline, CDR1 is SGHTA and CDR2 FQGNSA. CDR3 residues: CASSLVGERGGGYTF. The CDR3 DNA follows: TGTGCCAGCAGCTTAGTAGGAGAGAGGGGAGGAGGCTACACCTTC.

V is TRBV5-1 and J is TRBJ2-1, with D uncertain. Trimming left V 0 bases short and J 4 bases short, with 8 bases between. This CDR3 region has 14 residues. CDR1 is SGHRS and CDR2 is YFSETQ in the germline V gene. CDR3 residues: CASSLGYPYNEQFF. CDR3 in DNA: TGCGCCAGCAGCTTGGGATACCCGTACAATGAGCAGTTCTTC.

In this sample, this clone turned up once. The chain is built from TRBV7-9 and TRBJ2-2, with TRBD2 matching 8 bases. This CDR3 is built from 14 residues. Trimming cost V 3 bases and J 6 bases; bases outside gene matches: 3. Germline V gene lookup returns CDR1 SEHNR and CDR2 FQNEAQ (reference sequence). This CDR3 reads CASSLTGRAGELFF. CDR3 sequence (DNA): TGTGCCAGCAGCTTGACCGGGAGGGCCGGGGAGCTGTTTTTT.

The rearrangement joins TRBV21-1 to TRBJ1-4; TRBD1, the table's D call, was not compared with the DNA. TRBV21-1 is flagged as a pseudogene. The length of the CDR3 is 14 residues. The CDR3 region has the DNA TGTGCCAGCGGCCCGGGACAGCCTAATGAAAAACTGTTTTTT. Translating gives CASGPGQPNEKLFF.

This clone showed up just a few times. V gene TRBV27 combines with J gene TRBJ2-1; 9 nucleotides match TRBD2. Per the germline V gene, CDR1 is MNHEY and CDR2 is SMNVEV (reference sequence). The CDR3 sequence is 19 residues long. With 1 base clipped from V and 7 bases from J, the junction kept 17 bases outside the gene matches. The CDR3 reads CASSLLIAVTGLAGNEQFF. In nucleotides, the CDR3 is TGTGCCAGCAGTTTATTGATCGCAGTGACGGGACTAGCAGGGAATGAGCAGTTCTTC.

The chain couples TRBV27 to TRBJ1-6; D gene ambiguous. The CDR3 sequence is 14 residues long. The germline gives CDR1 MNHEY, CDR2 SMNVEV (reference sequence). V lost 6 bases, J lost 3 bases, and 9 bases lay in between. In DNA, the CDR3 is TGTGCCAGCAGCGCGGGGTTCTATAATTCACCCCTCCACTTT. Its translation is CASSAGFYNSPLHF.

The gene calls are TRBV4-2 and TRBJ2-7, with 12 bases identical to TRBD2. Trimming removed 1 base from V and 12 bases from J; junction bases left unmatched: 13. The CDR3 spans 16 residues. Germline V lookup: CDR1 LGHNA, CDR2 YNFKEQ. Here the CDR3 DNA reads TGTGCCAGCAGCCAAGTTCTAGCGGGAGGGCCACCTATGGTGTACTTC. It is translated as CASSQVLAGGPPMVYF.

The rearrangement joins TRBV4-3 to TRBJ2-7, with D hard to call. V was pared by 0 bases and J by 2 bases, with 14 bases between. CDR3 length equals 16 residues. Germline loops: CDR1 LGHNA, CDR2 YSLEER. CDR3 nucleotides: TGCGCCAGCAGCCAAGAGTGGCTAGTCGACACCTACGAGCAGTACTTC. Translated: CASSQEWLVDTYEQYF.

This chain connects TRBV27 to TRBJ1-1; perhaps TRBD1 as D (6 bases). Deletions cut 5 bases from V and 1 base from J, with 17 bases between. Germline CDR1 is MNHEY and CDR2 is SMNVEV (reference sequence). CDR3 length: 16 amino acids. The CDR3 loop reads CASSRLSGHRNTEAFF. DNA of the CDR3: TGTGCCAGCAGTCGACTTTCGGGACATCGGAACACTGAAGCTTTCTTT.